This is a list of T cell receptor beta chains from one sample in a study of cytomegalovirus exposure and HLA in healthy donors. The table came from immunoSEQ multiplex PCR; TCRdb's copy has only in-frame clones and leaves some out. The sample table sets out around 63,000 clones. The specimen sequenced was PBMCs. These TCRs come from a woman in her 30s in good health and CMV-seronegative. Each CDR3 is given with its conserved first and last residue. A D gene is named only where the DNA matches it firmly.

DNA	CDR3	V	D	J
TGTGCCACCTTCCCCTTGGGCGGAGGGAACACTGAAGCTTTCTTT	CATFPLGGGNTEAFF	TRBV27	NA	TRBJ1-1
TGTGCCAGCTCACCACTACATAGCGGCGCCTACGAGCAGTACTTC	CASSPLHSGAYEQYF	TRBV18	NA	TRBJ2-7
TGTGCCAGTAGTTTCAGGGGGAACTATGGCTACACCTTC	CASSFRGNYGYTF	TRBV19	TRBD1	TRBJ1-2
TGCGCCAGCAGCCCAGGGGGCGCGGTAAACATTCAGTACTTC	CASSPGGAVNIQYF	TRBV5-1	TRBD1	TRBJ2-4
TGTGCCAGCTCACCACCGGGGCTAGCGGGAGGTCCCACAGATACGCAGTATTTT	CASSPPGLAGGPTDTQYF	TRBV18	TRBD2	TRBJ2-3
TGTGCCAGCAGCCCCGGGGGGGGACTCCAAGAGACCCAGTACTTC	CASSPGGGLQETQYF	TRBV9	TRBD2	TRBJ2-5
TGTGCCAGCATCGGACTAGCGGGGGGGACGGGCACAGATACGCAGTATTTT	CASIGLAGGTGTDTQYF	TRBV28	TRBD2	TRBJ2-3
TGCGCCAGCAGCCAAATATCTAGCGGGAGCCACTACGAGCAGTACTTC	CASSQISSGSHYEQYF	TRBV4-1	TRBD2	TRBJ2-7
TGCAGCGTTGAGGGATCGCGGGGGGAGACCCAGTACTTC	CSVEGSRGETQYF	TRBV29-1	TRBD2	TRBJ2-5
NA	CASSSSGTESYEQYF	TRBV28	NA	TRBJ2-7
TGTGCCAGCAGTTCGGGACAAACCGCGAGGGATGGCTACACCTTC	CASSSGQTARDGYTF	TRBV27	NA	TRBJ1-2
TGTGCCAGCAGTGTTCACAGGGGGCCCTACAGGGAGCAGTTCTTC	CASSVHRGPYREQFF	TRBV25-1	TRBD1	TRBJ2-1
TGCAGTGCTAGCCAGGAGACCCAGTACTTC	CSASQETQYF	TRBV20-1	NA	TRBJ2-5
TGTGCCAGCTCACCTCAGGGGTTCGCTGAAGCTTTCTTT	CASSPQGFAEAFF	TRBV18	NA	TRBJ1-1
TGCGCCAGCAGCCAAGAGGCAGATGAAAAACTGTTTTTT	CASSQEADEKLFF	TRBV4-3	NA	TRBJ1-4
TGTGCCAGCAGTCGGAGCGGGGACTTTGGAAACACCATATATTTT	CASSRSGDFGNTIYF	TRBV6-5	NA	TRBJ1-3
TGTGCCAGCAGTGAGAGGAGCGGATCCTACAATGAGCAGTTCTTC	CASSERSGSYNEQFF	TRBV6-4	NA	TRBJ2-1
TGCGCCAGCAGCCAAGATGGAGTGGAAGCTTTCTTT	CASSQDGVEAFF	TRBV4-1	NA	TRBJ1-1
TGTGCCAGCAGTTTGGGGGACAGCGCCTACGAGCAGTACTTC	CASSLGDSAYEQYF	TRBV28	TRBD1	TRBJ2-7
TGTGCCAGTAGGTCCGCGGGGGCCGACTACGAGCAGTACTTC	CASRSAGADYEQYF	TRBV19	NA	TRBJ2-7
TGTGCCAGCAGAAAGGGGGGGAATGAGCAGTTCTTC	CASRKGGNEQFF	TRBV27	NA	TRBJ2-1
TGTGCCATCCGAGAGACAGGGTCGGGTCAGCCCCAGCATTTT	CAIRETGSGQPQHF	TRBV10-3	TRBD1	TRBJ1-5
TGTGCCAGCAGTTATGCCCCCGCTATCTTAGAAGCTTTCTTT	CASSYAPAILEAFF	TRBV6-5	NA	TRBJ1-1
TGTGCCAGCAGTTACTCGACAGGGGAGTCGGGTGGCTACACCTTC	CASSYSTGESGGYTF	TRBV6-5	TRBD1	TRBJ1-2
TGTGCCAGTAGTCTCCCCGAGAGGCCGGGTGAAGCTTTCTTT	CASSLPERPGEAFF	TRBV19	NA	TRBJ1-1
TGTGCCATCAGTGAGAGTAGGGCAGGGGGCAGGGGCACTGAAGCTTTCTTT	CAISESRAGGRGTEAFF	TRBV10-3	TRBD1	TRBJ1-1
TGCGCCAGCAGCTTGGGGGGACTATACGGGGCAGATACGCAGTATTTT	CASSLGGLYGADTQYF	TRBV5-1	TRBD2	TRBJ2-3
TGTGCCAGCAGTGCTACAGGGAGCTCCTATAATTCACCCCTCCACTTT	CASSATGSSYNSPLHF	TRBV6-1	NA	TRBJ1-6
TGTGCCAGCAGTTCGAGCGGGAGGGTGCAGTTCTTC	CASSSSGRVQFF	TRBV27	TRBD2	TRBJ2-1
TGTGCCAGCAGTTTAAAGGGCAGGGCAGATCAGCCCCAGCATTTT	CASSLKGRADQPQHF	TRBV28	NA	TRBJ1-5
TGTGCCAGCAGTTCAGGGAACTATGGCTACACCTTC	CASSSGNYGYTF	TRBV6-4	NA	TRBJ1-2
TGTGCCTGGAGCACTAGCGGAGCCGACAATGAGCAGTTCTTC	CAWSTSGADNEQFF	TRBV30	TRBD2	TRBJ2-1
TGTGCCAGCAGCGGGCTACAGGGGAGAACCGGGGAGCTGTTTTTT	CASSGLQGRTGELFF	TRBV9	TRBD1	TRBJ2-2
TGCGCCAGCAGTGATCCTTACAGGGGCCCCTACGAGCAGTACTTC	CASSDPYRGPYEQYF	TRBV5-1	TRBD1	TRBJ2-7
TGTGCCAGCAGCTTTCAGGTTTACGAGCAGTACTTC	CASSFQVYEQYF	TRBV7-8	NA	TRBJ2-7
TGTGCCAGCAGCCCTGACAGGAATTATTCACCCCTCCACTTT	CASSPDRNYSPLHF	TRBV7-9	NA	TRBJ1-6
TGTGCCAGCAGCTTGAGGCAGGGGTACAATGAGCAGTTCTTC	CASSLRQGYNEQFF	TRBV5-4	NA	TRBJ2-1
TGTGCCAGCAGTTACACAGGGGCTACTAACTATGGCTACACCTTC	CASSYTGATNYGYTF	TRBV6-5	TRBD1	TRBJ1-2